Listed below are T cell receptor beta chains from one sample, sequenced in a study of blood T cell repertoires in COVID-19. Clones were sequenced by immunoSEQ multiplex PCR, and TCRdb holds only the in-frame ones, with some missing. The sample has approximately 93,000 clones, 74% seen once. Sequencing was done on a sample of peripheral blood. These receptors were taken from an older man with COVID-19, enrolled during active disease. The CDR3 runs from the conserved cysteine through the conserved F or W. A D gene is named only where the DNA matches it firmly. Some rows have no size entry. The others give once, few or many, or a class for an expanded clone.

clone size: -; D gene: TRBD1; J gene: TRBJ2-1; V gene: TRBV10-3; CDR3 protein: CAIRKSRDRGFGEQFF; CDR3 DNA: TGTGCCATCAGGAAGTCCCGGGACAGGGGGTTCGGCGAGCAGTTCTTC
clone size: -; D gene: -; J gene: TRBJ1-1; V gene: TRBV10-3; CDR3 protein: CATWQGMNTEAFF; CDR3 DNA: TGTGCCACCTGGCAGGGTATGAACACTGAAGCTTTCTTT
clone size: -; D gene: -; J gene: TRBJ1-1; V gene: TRBV30; CDR3 protein: CAWSPMNTEAFF; CDR3 DNA: TGTGCCTGGAGTCCCATGAACACTGAAGCTTTCTTT
clone size: once; D gene: -; J gene: TRBJ1-1; V gene: TRBV6-5; CDR3 protein: CASSYSTLNTEAFF; CDR3 DNA: TGTGCCAGCAGTTACTCGACACTGAACACTGAAGCTTTCTTT
clone size: -; D gene: -; J gene: TRBJ2-7; V gene: TRBV5-5; CDR3 protein: CASSLRGYEQYF; CDR3 DNA: TGTGCCAGCAGCTTGAGGGGCTACGAGCAGTACTTC
clone size: -; D gene: TRBD2; J gene: TRBJ2-2; V gene: TRBV7-2; CDR3 protein: CASRGSGRNTGELFF; CDR3 DNA: TGTGCCAGCCGAGGTAGCGGGAGGAACACCGGGGAGCTGTTTTTT
clone size: -; D gene: -; J gene: TRBJ2-7; V gene: TRBV9; CDR3 protein: CASSVGSIGSYEQYF; CDR3 DNA: TGTGCCAGCAGCGTCGGCTCTATCGGGAGCTACGAGCAGTACTTC
clone size: few; D gene: TRBD1; J gene: TRBJ1-1; V gene: TRBV25-1; CDR3 protein: CASSQTGTVNTEAFF; CDR3 DNA: TGTGCCAGCAGCCAAACCGGGACAGTGAACACTGAAGCTTTCTTT
clone size: -; D gene: -; J gene: TRBJ1-6; V gene: TRBV2; CDR3 protein: CASNMRQEGPLHF; CDR3 DNA: TGTGCCAGCAACATGCGACAGGAAGGGCCCCTCCACTTT
clone size: -; D gene: TRBD1; J gene: TRBJ2-7; V gene: TRBV18; CDR3 protein: CASSPQLGQISYEQYF; CDR3 DNA: TGTGCCAGCTCACCACAGCTGGGACAGATCTCCTACGAGCAGTACTTC
clone size: -; D gene: TRBD1; J gene: TRBJ2-1; V gene: TRBV9; CDR3 protein: CASAVGTGVWDEQFF; CDR3 DNA: TGTGCCAGCGCCGTCGGGACAGGTGTATGGGATGAGCAGTTCTTC
clone size: -; D gene: TRBD2; J gene: TRBJ2-2; V gene: TRBV7-3; CDR3 protein: CASSLTGTSGRSGELFF; CDR3 DNA: TGTGCCAGCAGCTTAACCGGGACTAGCGGGAGGAGCGGGGAGCTGTTTTTT
clone size: -; D gene: TRBD1; J gene: TRBJ2-3; V gene: TRBV7-3; CDR3 protein: CASSPTGVTDTQYF; CDR3 DNA: TGTGCCAGCAGCCCCACAGGGGTTACAGATACGCAGTATTTT
clone size: -; D gene: -; J gene: TRBJ1-2; V gene: TRBV7-3; CDR3 protein: CASSPDKNYGYTF; CDR3 DNA: TGTGCCAGCAGTCCGGACAAGAATTATGGCTACACCTTC
clone size: -; D gene: -; J gene: TRBJ1-5; V gene: TRBV5-1; CDR3 protein: CASSLYVNQPQHF; CDR3 DNA: TGCGCCAGCAGCTTGTATGTTAATCAGCCCCAGCATTTT
clone size: -; D gene: TRBD2; J gene: TRBJ2-1; V gene: TRBV4-2; CDR3 protein: CASSQASGANSYNEQFF; CDR3 DNA: TGTGCCAGCAGCCAAGCTAGCGGGGCCAACTCCTACAATGAGCAGTTCTTC
clone size: -; D gene: TRBD2; J gene: TRBJ2-1; V gene: TRBV3-1/TRBV3-2; CDR3 protein: CADAGVRYNEQFF; CDR3 DNA: TGTGCCGATGCGGGAGTACGATACAATGAGCAGTTCTTC
clone size: once; D gene: TRBD1; J gene: TRBJ2-1; V gene: TRBV5-1; CDR3 protein: CASSLTTGLAYNEQFF; CDR3 DNA: TGCGCCAGCAGCTTAACGACAGGGTTGGCATACAATGAGCAGTTCTTC
clone size: few; D gene: TRBD2; J gene: TRBJ2-7; V gene: TRBV4-2; CDR3 protein: CASSQAGLAGGYEQYF; CDR3 DNA: TGTGCCAGCAGCCAAGCGGGACTAGCGGGGGGATACGAGCAGTACTTC
clone size: -; D gene: -; J gene: TRBJ2-7; V gene: TRBV19; CDR3 protein: CASSMGDEQYF; CDR3 DNA: TGTGCCAGTAGTATGGGAGACGAGCAGTACTTC
clone size: once; D gene: -; J gene: TRBJ1-1; V gene: TRBV7-3; CDR3 protein: CASSFGDRNTEAFF; CDR3 DNA: TGTGCCAGCAGCTTTGGCGACAGGAACACTGAAGCTTTCTTT
clone size: few; D gene: TRBD1; J gene: TRBJ1-5; V gene: TRBV16; CDR3 protein: CASSHDRGNQPQHF; CDR3 DNA: TGTGCCAGCAGCCATGACAGGGGCAATCAGCCCCAGCATTTT
clone size: -; D gene: TRBD2; J gene: TRBJ2-1; V gene: TRBV5-6; CDR3 protein: CASSLGFSGNEQFF; CDR3 DNA: TGTGCCAGCAGCCTGGGCTTTAGCGGGAATGAGCAGTTCTTC
clone size: once; D gene: TRBD1; J gene: TRBJ2-2; V gene: TRBV5-1; CDR3 protein: CASSTGQGARWRTGELFF; CDR3 DNA: TGCGCCAGCAGCACCGGACAGGGGGCGCGGTGGCGCACCGGGGAGCTGTTTTTT
clone size: -; D gene: TRBD1; J gene: TRBJ1-2; V gene: TRBV10-3; CDR3 protein: CAISENWDSYYGYTF; CDR3 DNA: TGTGCCATCAGTGAGAATTGGGACAGCTACTATGGCTACACCTTC
clone size: few; D gene: TRBD1; J gene: TRBJ2-3; V gene: TRBV6-2/TRBV6-3; CDR3 protein: CASSHRVTGGYTDTQYF; CDR3 DNA: TGTGCCAGCAGTCACCGAGTCACAGGGGGTTACACAGATACGCAGTATTTT
clone size: -; D gene: -; J gene: TRBJ2-7; V gene: TRBV19; CDR3 protein: CASSIAGAVYEQYF; CDR3 DNA: TGTGCCAGTAGTATAGCGGGAGCAGTATACGAGCAGTACTTC
clone size: once; D gene: -; J gene: TRBJ2-3; V gene: TRBV25-1; CDR3 protein: CASSEGPSDTQYF; CDR3 DNA: TGTGCCAGCAGTGAAGGGCCCTCCGATACGCAGTATTTT
clone size: few; D gene: -; J gene: TRBJ2-2; V gene: TRBV29-1; CDR3 protein: CSATGGTNTGELFF; CDR3 DNA: TGCAGCGCCACGGGGGGCACGAACACCGGGGAGCTGTTTTTT
clone size: few; D gene: -; J gene: TRBJ2-1; V gene: TRBV2; CDR3 protein: CASSGQLEGEQFF; CDR3 DNA: TGTGCCAGCAGTGGTCAACTAGAGGGTGAGCAGTTCTTC
clone size: -; D gene: TRBD2; J gene: TRBJ2-5; V gene: TRBV7-2; CDR3 protein: CASSFTSEVGTQYF; CDR3 DNA: TGTGCCAGCAGCTTCACTAGCGAGGTGGGGACCCAGTACTTC
clone size: -; D gene: TRBD2; J gene: TRBJ2-1; V gene: TRBV24-1; CDR3 protein: CATSESGRPATSYNEQFF; CDR3 DNA: TGTGCCACCTCTGAAAGCGGGAGGCCCGCTACCTCCTACAATGAGCAGTTCTTC
clone size: -; D gene: TRBD1; J gene: TRBJ1-1; V gene: TRBV18; CDR3 protein: CASSLDRDGTEAFF; CDR3 DNA: TGTGCCAGCTCACTAGACAGGGACGGCACTGAAGCTTTCTTT
clone size: once; D gene: -; J gene: TRBJ2-3; V gene: TRBV21-1; CDR3 protein: CASRNPLDSPKDTQYF; CDR3 DNA: TGTGCCAGCAGAAACCCCTTAGACAGCCCGAAAGATACGCAGTATTTT
clone size: -; D gene: -; J gene: TRBJ2-3; V gene: TRBV29-1; CDR3 protein: CSVEEGGRDTQYF; CDR3 DNA: TGCAGCGTTGAAGAGGGGGGTCGGGATACGCAGTATTTT
clone size: -; D gene: TRBD2; J gene: TRBJ2-3; V gene: TRBV5-1; CDR3 protein: CASSPGLATDTQYF; CDR3 DNA: TGCGCCAGCAGCCCCGGACTAGCGACAGATACGCAGTATTTT
clone size: once; D gene: -; J gene: TRBJ2-2; V gene: TRBV14; CDR3 protein: CASSRQTRSGELFF; CDR3 DNA: TGTGCCAGCAGCCGACAGACTAGAAGCGGGGAGCTGTTTTTT
clone size: few; D gene: TRBD1; J gene: TRBJ2-7; V gene: TRBV7-2; CDR3 protein: CASSLTAGQGPYEQYF; CDR3 DNA: TGTGCCAGCAGCTTAACCGCGGGACAGGGCCCCTACGAGCAGTACTTC
clone size: -; D gene: TRBD2; J gene: TRBJ2-7; V gene: TRBV5-1; CDR3 protein: CASSFRTSVPTYEQYF; CDR3 DNA: TGCGCCAGCAGCTTCCGGACTAGCGTCCCGACCTACGAGCAGTACTTC
clone size: -; D gene: -; J gene: TRBJ2-3; V gene: TRBV14; CDR3 protein: CASSQDSREAREDTQYF; CDR3 DNA: TGTGCCAGCAGCCAAGATTCAAGAGAAGCAAGGGAGGATACGCAGTATTTT
clone size: -; D gene: TRBD2; J gene: TRBJ2-5; V gene: TRBV5-1; CDR3 protein: CASSLAAQRGETQYF; CDR3 DNA: TGCGCCAGCAGCTTGGCCGCACAGCGGGGGGAGACCCAGTACTTC
clone size: -; D gene: -; J gene: TRBJ1-5; V gene: TRBV2; CDR3 protein: CASATGNQPQHF; CDR3 DNA: TGTGCCAGCGCCACAGGAAATCAGCCCCAGCATTTT
clone size: -; D gene: TRBD2; J gene: TRBJ2-3; V gene: TRBV9; CDR3 protein: CASSVGASGSTDTQYF; CDR3 DNA: TGTGCCAGCAGCGTAGGGGCTAGCGGGAGCACAGATACGCAGTATTTT
clone size: -; D gene: -; J gene: TRBJ1-2; V gene: TRBV27; CDR3 protein: CASRGAILNGYTF; CDR3 DNA: TGTGCCAGCCGAGGAGCCATACTCAATGGCTACACCTTC
clone size: few; D gene: TRBD1; J gene: TRBJ1-5; V gene: TRBV2; CDR3 protein: CAGRQGARQPQHF; CDR3 DNA: TGTGCCGGGAGACAGGGGGCGAGGCAGCCCCAGCATTTT
clone size: -; D gene: -; J gene: TRBJ1-1; V gene: TRBV6-5; CDR3 protein: CASVKGAKAEAFF; CDR3 DNA: TGTGCCAGCGTAAAAGGGGCGAAGGCTGAAGCTTTCTTT
clone size: -; D gene: TRBD2; J gene: TRBJ2-2; V gene: TRBV3-1/TRBV3-2; CDR3 protein: CASSQGLATTGELFF; CDR3 DNA: TGTGCCAGCAGCCAGGGACTAGCGACGACCGGGGAGCTGTTTTTT
clone size: -; D gene: -; J gene: TRBJ1-4; V gene: TRBV5-4; CDR3 protein: CASSLAGGSTNEKLFF; CDR3 DNA: TGTGCCAGCAGCTTGGCCGGGGGTTCAACTAATGAAAAACTGTTTTTT
clone size: -; D gene: TRBD1; J gene: TRBJ1-1; V gene: TRBV20-1; CDR3 protein: CSADRAGAFF; CDR3 DNA: TGCAGTGCCGACAGGGCAGGAGCTTTCTTT
clone size: -; D gene: TRBD1; J gene: TRBJ2-3; V gene: TRBV28; CDR3 protein: CASTPGQPSDTQYF; CDR3 DNA: TGTGCCAGCACTCCGGGACAGCCCTCAGATACGCAGTATTTT
clone size: -; D gene: TRBD2; J gene: TRBJ2-1; V gene: TRBV2; CDR3 protein: CASSGGLGIYNEQFF; CDR3 DNA: TGTGCCAGCAGTGGGGGACTAGGAATCTACAATGAGCAGTTCTTC